Listed below are T cell receptor beta chains from one sample, sequenced in a study of T cell repertoires in cytomegalovirus infection. TCRdb re-derived calls from the reads in MiXCR, one entry per CDR3 protein. The table records about a million distinct CDR3 sequences, under 40% of them present only once. The antigens of these receptors remain unknown. The input for sequencing was cultured CD8+ T cells from PBMCs, taken from culture after CMV antigen stimulation. Receptors were obtained from a human donor in good health (CMV status not recorded). Some clones in this sample may be carry-over from other donors' samples. Each CDR3 is given with its conserved first and last residue. A D gene is named only where the DNA matches it firmly. Size tells how often a clone was seen (once, few, many) or the class of an expanded clone, and some rows leave it out.

many	16	TRBV6-5	TRBJ2-3	TRBD2	TGTGCCAGCAGTGACCCTAGCGGGGCTGGCACAGATACGCAGTATTTT	CASSDPSGAGTDTQYF
NA	14	TRBV7-9	TRBJ1-1	NA	TGTGCCAGCAGCCTGTGGGGGCTGGACACTGAAGCTTTCTTT	CASSLWGLDTEAFF
few	12	TRBV12-3/TRBV12-4	TRBJ1-6	NA	TGTGCCAGCAGCCCTGGACAGACCCCCCTCCACTTT	CASSPGQTPLHF
NA	12	TRBV10-3	TRBJ1-1	NA	TGTGCCACAACAGAGTCGGGGACTGAAGCTTTCTTT	CATTESGTEAFF
NA	12	TRBV27	TRBJ2-5	NA	TGTGCCAGCCGGAGTCCCAGGGAGACCCAGTACTTC	CASRSPRETQYF
few	17	TRBV6-5	TRBJ2-2	TRBD2	TGTGCCAGCAGTTACGGCCCAGGGACTAGCGTGACGGGGGAGCTGTTTTTT	CASSYGPGTSVTGELFF
many	15	TRBV7-9	TRBJ2-6	NA	TGTGCCAGCAGCCTCGTAGAGACTGGGGCCAACGTCCTGACTTTC	CASSLVETGANVLTF
NA	15	TRBV6-1	TRBJ1-5	NA	TGTGCCAGCAGTGAAGCGCTGGGTTCCAATCAGCCCCAGCATTTT	CASSEALGSNQPQHF
NA	13	TRBV18	TRBJ2-1	NA	TGTGCCAGCTCACCAGGGGTGCTCAATGAGCAGTTCTTC	CASSPGVLNEQFF
few	13	TRBV6-5	TRBJ1-2	NA	TGTGCCAGTAGACCTTCCGGGGACTATGGCTACACCTTC	CASRPSGDYGYTF
few	12	TRBV15	TRBJ2-1	NA	TGTGCCACCAGCAGAGATGAGGATGAGCAGTTCTTC	CATSRDEDEQFF
NA	14	TRBV7-9	TRBJ1-6	NA	TGTGCCAGCACGGCGGGGAACTATAATTCACCCCTCCACTTT	CASTAGNYNSPLHF
many	16	TRBV7-2	TRBJ1-4	NA	TGTGCCAGCAGCTCGAGGACACTCGCAACTAATGAAAAACTGTTTTTT	CASSSRTLATNEKLFF
NA	14	TRBV12-3/TRBV12-4	TRBJ2-4	TRBD1	TGTGCCAACAGTTCAACAGGGGGCGGGAACATTCAGTACTTC	CANSSTGGGNIQYF
NA	17	TRBV27	TRBJ2-1	TRBD2	TGTGCCAGCAGTTCTCCTTGGCGGGGGGGCCCATCCAATGAGCAGTTCTTC	CASSSPWRGGPSNEQFF
few	15	TRBV9	TRBJ1-2	NA	TGTGCCAGCAGTGACGACGGGTGGGGTAGCTATGGCTACACCTTC	CASSDDGWGSYGYTF
few	16	TRBV28	TRBJ2-3	NA	TGTGCCAGCAGTTTAGCAGTAGGCGGGAGCACAGATACGCAGTATTTT	CASSLAVGGSTDTQYF
NA	15	TRBV6-2/TRBV6-3	TRBJ2-3	NA	TGTGCCAGCAGTTACCTGGACTCCCCCACAGATACGCAGTATTTT	CASSYLDSPTDTQYF
NA	18	TRBV7-9	TRBJ2-7	TRBD2	TGTGCCAGCAGCTCGGTAGGACTAGCGGGGGGTTCCCCTTACGTGCAGTACTTC	CASSSVGLAGGSPYVQYF
few	17	TRBV6-1	TRBJ2-3	TRBD2	TGTGCCAGCAGTTGGCCCCTGACTAGCGGGGAGACAGATACGCAGTATTTT	CASSWPLTSGETDTQYF
NA	14	TRBV4-1	TRBJ1-2	NA	TGCGCCAGCAGCCAAGTCGTTACTAACTATGGCTACACCTTC	CASSQVVTNYGYTF
NA	15	TRBV27	TRBJ2-7	TRBD2	TGTGCCAGCAGTTTGCGGGGGGGCCACCTCTACGAGCAGTACTTC	CASSLRGGHLYEQYF
NA	15	TRBV7-9	TRBJ1-1	NA	TGTGCCAGCAAAACGACATTGGGAGCGAACACTGAAGCTTTCTTT	CASKTTLGANTEAFF
NA	16	TRBV5-4	TRBJ2-5	NA	TGTGCCAGCAGCTTTTTGACAGGAGTTGGGCAAGAGACCCAGTACTTC	CASSFLTGVGQETQYF
NA	13	TRBV12-3/TRBV12-4	TRBJ1-2	TRBD1	TGTGCCAGCAGCTTGGACAGGTCGAGGGGCTACACCTTC	CASSLDRSRGYTF
NA	16	TRBV2	TRBJ2-1	TRBD2	TGTGCCAGCAGTGAAGCTCCCGGGGGGGCGTACAATGAGCAGTTCTTC	CASSEAPGGAYNEQFF
NA	17	TRBV12-3/TRBV12-4	TRBJ1-5	NA	TGTGCCAGCAGTGAAGTCCCGAGGGGGGAGGACAATCAGCCCCAGCATTTT	CASSEVPRGEDNQPQHF
NA	15	TRBV6-2/TRBV6-3	TRBJ2-1	TRBD1	TGTGCCAGCAGTTACCGGGGACAGACCTACAATGAGCAGTTCTTC	CASSYRGQTYNEQFF
NA	13	TRBV20-1	TRBJ1-1	NA	TGCAGTGCTAGACAACTCCAGAACACTGAAGCTTTCTTT	CSARQLQNTEAFF
NA	13	TRBV12-5	TRBJ2-7	NA	TGTGCTAGTGGTTTGGGGCAAGTGTACGAGCAGTACTTC	CASGLGQVYEQYF
NA	15	TRBV7-7	TRBJ2-5	TRBD2	TGTGCTAGCAGCCCGCGAGCGGGGGGAGGAGAGACCCAGTACTTC	CASSPRAGGGETQYF
NA	14	TRBV2	TRBJ2-5	NA	TGTGCCAGCAGTGAAACTCCGGGGCAAGAGACCCAGTACTTC	CASSETPGQETQYF
few	16	TRBV13	TRBJ2-3	NA	TGTGCCAGCAGCTTAGATCGGGGGCCTAGCACAGATACGCAGTATTTT	CASSLDRGPSTDTQYF
NA	15	TRBV6-6	TRBJ1-1	NA	TGTGCCAGCAGTTACGTTGGGGGCGTGAACACTGAAGCTTTCTTT	CASSYVGGVNTEAFF
NA	20	TRBV5-4	TRBJ2-3	NA	TGTGCCAGCAGCTTGCGAGGGGAAGGCCCGCGCCCCGGTTTTAAAGATACGCAGTATTTT	CASSLRGEGPRPGFKDTQYF
few	16	TRBV5-4	TRBJ2-2	NA	TGTGCCAGCAGCTGGGGAGCGGTCGCGAACACCGGGGAGCTGTTTTTT	CASSWGAVANTGELFF
NA	15	TRBV6-4	TRBJ1-1	TRBD1	TGTGCCAGCAGTGCGACTCCCCAGGGGGACACTGAAGCTTTCTTT	CASSATPQGDTEAFF
NA	16	TRBV6-1	TRBJ2-1	TRBD2	TGTGCCAACAGCGTGACTAGCGGGGCCTTCTACAATGAGCAGTTCTTC	CANSVTSGAFYNEQFF
NA	15	TRBV19	TRBJ1-4	TRBD1	TGTGCCAGTCGACATCGACAGGGAGCTAATGAAAAACTGTTTTTT	CASRHRQGANEKLFF
many	14	TRBV12-3/TRBV12-4	TRBJ2-2	NA	TGTGCCAGCAGTTTAAACGCCCCCTCCGGGGAGCTGTTTTTT	CASSLNAPSGELFF
NA	14	TRBV6-6	TRBJ1-2	NA	TGTGCCAGCAGTTACAAGGTCGGAAACTATGGCTACACCTTC	CASSYKVGNYGYTF
NA	15	TRBV4-1	TRBJ1-6	NA	TGCGCCAGCAGCCAAGACAGGGCCGGGGATTCACCCCTCCACTTT	CASSQDRAGDSPLHF
few	16	TRBV20-1	TRBJ2-7	NA	TGCAGTGCTAGAGACATACTGACAGGATCTCCCTACGAGCAGTACTTC	CSARDILTGSPYEQYF
many	16	TRBV7-3	TRBJ2-1	TRBD2	TGTGCCAGCAGCTTAGGCGGACTAGCGGGGAACAATGAGCAGTTCTTC	CASSLGGLAGNNEQFF
few	14	TRBV6-5	TRBJ1-2	NA	TGTGCCAGCAGTTACTCGAGCGCAGGGGCGCCAGGAACCTTC	CASSYSSAGAPGTF
NA	13	TRBV29-1	TRBJ2-1	NA	TGCAGCGCCAAGCCCCAGGGATACAATGAGCAGTTCTTC	CSAKPQGYNEQFF
few	12	TRBV7-6	TRBJ1-2	NA	TGTGCCAGCAGCCGTGAAGGGGGGCATGAAACCTTC	CASSREGGHETF
NA	12	TRBV6-1	TRBJ1-1	NA	TGTGCCAGCAGACAGAGGGAATCTGAAGCTTTCTTT	CASRQRESEAFF
NA	15	TRBV4-1	TRBJ2-7	NA	TGCGCCAGCAGCAATCCGGGGACAAGGGGCCGCGAGCAGTACTTC	CASSNPGTRGREQYF
NA	11	TRBV20-1	TRBJ2-1	NA	TGCAGTGCTAGAGGAGGCAATGAGCAGTTCTTC	CSARGGNEQFF
few	15	TRBV7-2	TRBJ2-5	TRBD1	TGTGCCAGCAGCTTTGGACAGGGGGTCCAAGAGACCCAGTACTTC	CASSFGQGVQETQYF
NA	16	TRBV4-1	TRBJ2-5	NA	TGCGCCAGCAGCCAAGAGTCGGCGGGGCTGGCTGAGACCCAGTACTTC	CASSQESAGLAETQYF
few	17	TRBV11-2	TRBJ1-6	TRBD1	TGTGCCAGCAGCTTATGGGGGCGCGACAGGGCGGCTTCACCCCTCCACTTT	CASSLWGRDRAASPLHF
NA	15	TRBV7-3	TRBJ2-5	NA	TGTGCCAGCAGCCACGGTGGGGGGGCCGGGGAGACCCAGTACTTC	CASSHGGGAGETQYF
few	19	TRBV6-2/TRBV6-3	TRBJ2-5	TRBD2	TGTGCCAGCAGTTACCTAGCGGGGGGGCCGACGGGGGAGCAAGAGACCCAGTACTTC	CASSYLAGGPTGEQETQYF